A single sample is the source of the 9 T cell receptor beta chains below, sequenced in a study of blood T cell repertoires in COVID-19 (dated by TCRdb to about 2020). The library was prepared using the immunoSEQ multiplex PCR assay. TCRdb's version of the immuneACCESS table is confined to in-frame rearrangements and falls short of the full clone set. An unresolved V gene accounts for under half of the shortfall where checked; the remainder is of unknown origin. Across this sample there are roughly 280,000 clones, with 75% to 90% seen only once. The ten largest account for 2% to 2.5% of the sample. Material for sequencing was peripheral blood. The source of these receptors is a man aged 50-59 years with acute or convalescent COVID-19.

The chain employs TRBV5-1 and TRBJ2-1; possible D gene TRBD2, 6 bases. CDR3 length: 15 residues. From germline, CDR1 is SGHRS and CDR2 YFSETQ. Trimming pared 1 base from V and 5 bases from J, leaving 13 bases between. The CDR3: CASSLLAGSNNEQFF. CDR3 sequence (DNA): TGCGCCAGCAGCTTGCTGGCGGGGTCTAACAATGAGCAGTTCTTC.

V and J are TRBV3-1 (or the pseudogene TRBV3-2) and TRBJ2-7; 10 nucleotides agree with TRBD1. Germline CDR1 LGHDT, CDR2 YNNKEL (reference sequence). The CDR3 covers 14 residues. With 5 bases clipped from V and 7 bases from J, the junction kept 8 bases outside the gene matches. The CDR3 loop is CASSFRQGAGEQYF. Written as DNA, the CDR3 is TGTGCCAGCAGCTTCCGACAGGGGGCTGGGGAGCAGTACTTC.

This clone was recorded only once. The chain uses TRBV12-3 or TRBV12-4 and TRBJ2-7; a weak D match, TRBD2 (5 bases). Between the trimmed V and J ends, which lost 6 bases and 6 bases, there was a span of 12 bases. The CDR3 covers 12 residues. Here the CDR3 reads CASSPRGVEQYF. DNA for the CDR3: TGTGCCAGCAGCCCCCGGGGAGTCGAGCAGTACTTC.

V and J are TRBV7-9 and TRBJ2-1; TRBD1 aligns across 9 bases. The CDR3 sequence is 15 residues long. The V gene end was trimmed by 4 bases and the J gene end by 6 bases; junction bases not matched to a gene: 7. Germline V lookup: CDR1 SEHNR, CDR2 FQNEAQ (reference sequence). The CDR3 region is CASSSQETGGNEQFF. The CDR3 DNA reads TGTGCCAGCAGCTCACAGGAGACAGGGGGCAATGAGCAGTTCTTC.

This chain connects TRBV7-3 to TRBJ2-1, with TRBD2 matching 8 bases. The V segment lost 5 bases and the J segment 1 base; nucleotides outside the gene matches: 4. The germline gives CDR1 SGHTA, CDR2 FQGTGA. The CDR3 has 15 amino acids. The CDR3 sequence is CASSTSSGSYNEQFF. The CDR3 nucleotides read TGTGCCAGCAGCACCTCTAGCGGGTCCTACAATGAGCAGTTCTTC.

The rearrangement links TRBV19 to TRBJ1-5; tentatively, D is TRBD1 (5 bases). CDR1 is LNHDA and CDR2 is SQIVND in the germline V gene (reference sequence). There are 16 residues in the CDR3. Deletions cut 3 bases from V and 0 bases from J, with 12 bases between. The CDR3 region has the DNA TGTGCCAGTAGTATTTATTGGACACATAGCAATCAGCCCCAGCATTTT. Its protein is CASSIYWTHSNQPQHF.

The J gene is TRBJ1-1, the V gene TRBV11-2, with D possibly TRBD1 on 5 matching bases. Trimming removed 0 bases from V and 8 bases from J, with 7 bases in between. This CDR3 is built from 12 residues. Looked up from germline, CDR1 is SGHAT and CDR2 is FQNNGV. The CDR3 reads CASSLDRAEAFF. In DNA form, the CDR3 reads TGTGCCAGCAGCTTAGACAGGGCGGAAGCTTTCTTT.

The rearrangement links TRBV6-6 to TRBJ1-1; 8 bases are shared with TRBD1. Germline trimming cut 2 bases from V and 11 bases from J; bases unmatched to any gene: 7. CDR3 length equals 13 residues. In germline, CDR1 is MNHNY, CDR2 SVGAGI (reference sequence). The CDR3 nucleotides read TGTGCCAGCAGTTACCTCGGACAGGGTTGGGCTTTCTTT. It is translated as CASSYLGQGWAFF.

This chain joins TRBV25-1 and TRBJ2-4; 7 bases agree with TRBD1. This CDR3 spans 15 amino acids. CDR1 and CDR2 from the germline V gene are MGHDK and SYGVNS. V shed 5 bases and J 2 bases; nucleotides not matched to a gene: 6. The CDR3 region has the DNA TGTGCCAGCAGTAGGGCAGGGGGTCCCAAAAACATTCAGTACTTC. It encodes CASSRAGGPKNIQYF.